This record covers a single TCR beta chain. The data were produced by immunoSEQ multiplex PCR, yet TCRdb's version contains in-frame clones alone and is incomplete. The table has about 280,000 clones, around four fifths seen once. This specimen belongs to a study of blood T cell repertoires in COVID-19. Material: peripheral blood. The TCR originated in a woman in her fifties or sixties who had recovered from COVID-19.

This CDR3 reads CASSLLRVYGYTF. CDR3 DNA: TGTGCCAGCAGTTTATTGCGGGTCTATGGCTACACCTTC. This sequence joins TRBV28 and TRBJ1-2; no definite D call. This CDR3 region has 13 residues. V lost 1 base and J lost 4, with 7 bases in between. CDR1 is MDHEN and CDR2 is SYDVKM in the germline V gene.